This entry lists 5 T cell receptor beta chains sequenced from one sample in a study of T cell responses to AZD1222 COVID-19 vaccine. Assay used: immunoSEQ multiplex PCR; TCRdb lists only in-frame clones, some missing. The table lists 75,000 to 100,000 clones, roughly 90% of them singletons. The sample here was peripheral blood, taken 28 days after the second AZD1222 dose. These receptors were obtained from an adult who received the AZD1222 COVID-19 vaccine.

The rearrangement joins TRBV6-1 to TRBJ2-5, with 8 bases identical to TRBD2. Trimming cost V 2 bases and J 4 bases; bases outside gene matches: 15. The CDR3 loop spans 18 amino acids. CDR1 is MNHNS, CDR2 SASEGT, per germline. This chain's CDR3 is CASSERGGPGKILETQYF. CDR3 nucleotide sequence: TGTGCCAGCAGTGAACGGGGGGGACCGGGGAAGATATTAGAGACCCAGTACTTC.

CDR3 bases: TGTGCCAGCAGCGTATCCGGGGTCACAGATACGCAGTATTTT. It yields the protein CASSVSGVTDTQYF. This sequence joins TRBV9 and TRBJ2-3; D perhaps matches TRBD2 (5 bases). The V end was cut by 1 base, the J end by 2 bases, with 8 bases between. Per the germline V gene, CDR1 is SGDLS and CDR2 is YYNGEE. There are 14 residues in the CDR3. The variable domain in full, with the rest retrieved from reference TRBV9 and TRBJ2-3, is DSGVTQTPKHLITATGQRVTLRCSPRSGDLSVYWYQQSLDQGLQFLIQYYNGEERAKGNILERFSAQQFPDLHSELNLSSLELGDSALYFCASSVSGVTDTQYFGPGTRLTVL.

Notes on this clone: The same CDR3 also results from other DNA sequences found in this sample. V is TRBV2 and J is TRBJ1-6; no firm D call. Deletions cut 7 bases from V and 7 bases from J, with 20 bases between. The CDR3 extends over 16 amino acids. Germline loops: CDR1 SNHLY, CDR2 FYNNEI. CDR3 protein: CASKGTGAPGNSPLHF. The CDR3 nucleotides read TGTGCCAGCAAAGGAACCGGCGCACCGGGAAATTCACCCCTCCACTTT.

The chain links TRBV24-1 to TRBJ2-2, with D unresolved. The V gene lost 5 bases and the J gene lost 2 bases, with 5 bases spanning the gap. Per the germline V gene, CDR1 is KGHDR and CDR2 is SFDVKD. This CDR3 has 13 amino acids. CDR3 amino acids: CATSGDNTGELFF. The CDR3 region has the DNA TGTGCCACCAGTGGGGATAACACCGGGGAGCTGTTTTTT.

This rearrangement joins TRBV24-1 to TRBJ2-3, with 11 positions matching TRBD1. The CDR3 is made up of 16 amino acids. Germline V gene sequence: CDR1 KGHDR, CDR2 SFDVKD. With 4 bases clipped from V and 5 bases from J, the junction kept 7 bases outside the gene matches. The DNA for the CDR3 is TGTGCCACCAGTGACCGGGGACAGGGGGAAGGAGATACGCAGTATTTT. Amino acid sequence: CATSDRGQGEGDTQYF.